These T cell receptor beta chains were read from a single sample in a study of shared clonotypes between healthy human individuals. Clones were sequenced by immunoSEQ multiplex PCR, and TCRdb holds only the in-frame ones, with some missing. The table records about 320,000 clones, more than 75% of them present only once. The sequencing input was memory CD8+ T cells sorted from blood. All receptors come from a man younger than 35 in good health. The CDR3 runs from the conserved cysteine through the conserved F or W. A D gene is named only where the DNA matches it firmly. Clone size appears in some rows only: once, few, many, or a class for an expanded clone.

TRBV7-9	.	.	TRBJ1-4	TGTGCCAGCAGCAACAGGGCGAAGGATCTCACAACTAATGAAAAACTGTTTTTT	CASSNRAKDLTTNEKLFF
TRBV10-3	.	TRBD2	TRBJ2-7	TGTGCCATCAGTGAAGGGACTAGCGGATACGAGCAGTACTTC	CAISEGTSGYEQYF
TRBV2	.	.	TRBJ1-1	TGTGCCAGCAGTGAAGTGTTACGAGGGCCGGAGGCAGCTTTCTTT	CASSEVLRGPEAAFF
TRBV4-1	.	.	TRBJ2-1	TGCGCCAGCAGCCCTAGGGACGTGGAAGGTGAGCAGTTCTTC	CASSPRDVEGEQFF
TRBV29-1	.	TRBD1	TRBJ1-1	TGCAGCGTCCGGACAGGGGGCTTGAGGACTGAAGCTTTCTTT	CSVRTGGLRTEAFF
TRBV4-2	.	TRBD2	TRBJ2-7	TGTGCCAGCAGCCAAGTAGCGGGGAACACCTACGAGCAGTACTTC	CASSQVAGNTYEQYF
TRBV29-1	.	TRBD1	TRBJ2-5	TGCAGCGGATCCGGGACAGAAGAGACCCAGTACTTC	CSGSGTEETQYF
TRBV5-1	.	.	TRBJ2-1	TGCGCCAGCACTTGGCGAGGACCTCCCGATGAGCAGTTCTTC	CASTWRGPPDEQFF
TRBV7-9	.	TRBD1	TRBJ1-2	TGTGCCAGCAGCTTACAGGGGGCAGAAGGCTACACCTTC	CASSLQGAEGYTF
TRBV6-5	.	TRBD1	TRBJ1-4	TGTGCCAGCAGTTCCGCGACAGGGCGGGCTGAAAAACTGTTTTTT	CASSSATGRAEKLFF
TRBV29-1	.	.	TRBJ2-7	TGCAGCGTTGAACGCCGGGGGCCCCGTCCCGAGCAGTACTTC	CSVERRGPRPEQYF
TRBV27	.	.	TRBJ1-5	TGTGCCAGCAGTTCCTACACCCCCAGGGGCCAGCCCCAGCATTTT	CASSSYTPRGQPQHF
TRBV4-1	.	.	TRBJ2-5	TGCGCCAGCAGCCTCAATATAGGACAGTCGCGGGAGACCCAGTACTTC	CASSLNIGQSRETQYF
TRBV14	.	.	TRBJ1-2	TGTGCCAGCAGCCAAGATGAGGGACCGGAATCTGTCTATGGCTACACCTTC	CASSQDEGPESVYGYTF
TRBV5-1	.	.	TRBJ1-3	TGCGCCAGCAGCTTGGATCCGGGATCCTCTGGAAACACCATATATTTT	CASSLDPGSSGNTIYF
TRBV5-4	.	.	TRBJ2-7	TGTGCCAGCAGCTTGAAGGATGCCTACGAGCAGTACTTC	CASSLKDAYEQYF
TRBV6-5	.	.	TRBJ2-7	TGTGCCAGCAGTTACGGGCAGTACTACGAGCAGTACTTC	CASSYGQYYEQYF
TRBV28	many	TRBD1	TRBJ1-1	TGTGCCAGCAGGAAGACAGGGGGCACTGAAGCTTTCTTT	CASRKTGGTEAFF
TRBV27	.	TRBD1	TRBJ1-6	TGTGCCAGCAGCCCCCCGGGACAGGGGCGGCCGGACTATAATTCACCCCTCCACTTT	CASSPPGQGRPDYNSPLHF
TRBV5-1	.	TRBD1	TRBJ1-1	TGCGCCAGCAGCGAAGGCCGGGACAGGGTTCGCACTGAAGCTTTCTTT	CASSEGRDRVRTEAFF
TRBV2	.	.	TRBJ2-7	TGTGCCTCCAGTTGGTTGGGGTACTCCTACGAGCAGTACTTC	CASSWLGYSYEQYF
TRBV5-6	.	.	TRBJ2-3	TGTGCCAGCAGCTCGGAACTGGGAGATACGCAGTATTTT	CASSSELGDTQYF
TRBV27	.	TRBD1	TRBJ2-6	TGTGCCAGCAGTTTATCGGGTCCAACAGGGGGCGACGTCCTGACTTTC	CASSLSGPTGGDVLTF
TRBV5-8	.	.	TRBJ1-5	TGTGCCAGCAGCAGGGCACACAATCAGCCCCAGCATTTT	CASSRAHNQPQHF
TRBV5-6	.	TRBD1	TRBJ2-7	TGTGCCAGCAGAAAAGGGGACAGGGGTGTCTACGAGCAGTACTTC	CASRKGDRGVYEQYF
TRBV7-8	.	.	TRBJ1-5	TGTGCCAGCAGCTCCCCAGGGCATCAGCCCCAGCATTTT	CASSSPGHQPQHF
TRBV6-1	few	.	TRBJ1-5	TGTGCCAGCAGTGACGGGAGGACGGTCAGCAATCAGCCCCAGCATTTT	CASSDGRTVSNQPQHF
TRBV6-1	.	.	TRBJ1-3	TGTGCCAGCTCGGAGTGGGGTTCTGGAAACACCATATATTTT	CASSEWGSGNTIYF
TRBV2	.	.	TRBJ2-7	TGTGCCAGCAGCCTTACAGAGAAGCCTTACGAGCAGTACTTC	CASSLTEKPYEQYF
TRBV27	.	.	TRBJ2-5	TGTGCCAGTGGGGAGGAGACCCAGTACTTC	CASGEETQYF
TRBV7-9	.	TRBD1	TRBJ2-3	TGTGCCAGCAGTCCGGCAGGGGGCTACACAGATACGCAGTATTTT	CASSPAGGYTDTQYF
TRBV4-1	once	.	TRBJ2-1	TGCGCCAGCAGGACCTTGGACTCCTACAATGAGCAGTTCTTC	CASRTLDSYNEQFF
TRBV6-6	.	.	TRBJ1-2	TGTGCCAGCACTTTTCAGGGAAACTATGGCTACACCTTC	CASTFQGNYGYTF
TRBV6-5	.	.	TRBJ2-1	TGTGCCAGCAGCCGGGACCAAAATTACTACAATGAGCAGTTCTTC	CASSRDQNYYNEQFF
TRBV5-8	few	.	TRBJ2-1	TGTGCCAGCAGCTTACGTCGGGTACTGGATGAGCAGTTCTTC	CASSLRRVLDEQFF
TRBV10-2	.	.	TRBJ1-4	TGCGCCAGCAGTGAGTCGTGGGGAATCGAAGGTGAAAAACTGTTTTTT	CASSESWGIEGEKLFF
TRBV4-2	once	.	TRBJ2-7	TGTGCCAGCAGGCCTCATCGGGGAGCCTACGAGCAGTACTTC	CASRPHRGAYEQYF
TRBV4-1	.	TRBD2	TRBJ2-6	TGCGCCAGCAGCCAAGGCCGACTAGCGGGAGGGCCCATTGGGGCCAACGTCCTGACTTTC	CASSQGRLAGGPIGANVLTF
TRBV7-8	.	.	TRBJ1-5	TGTGCCAGCAGCACAAACAGGGATAGCAATCAGCCCCAGCATTTT	CASSTNRDSNQPQHF
TRBV7-9	once	TRBD2	TRBJ2-7	TGTGCCAGCAGCCCCCAGACTAGCCTTTCCTACGAGCAGTACTTC	CASSPQTSLSYEQYF
TRBV6-5	.	.	TRBJ1-1	TGTGCCAGCAGTTACTCGGCGGGTGGGGTCACTGAAGCTTTCTTT	CASSYSAGGVTEAFF
TRBV19	many	.	TRBJ2-7	TGTGCCAGTAGTAGTGTCGGGGTTGGGTACGAGCAGTACTTC	CASSSVGVGYEQYF
TRBV6-5	once	.	TRBJ2-5	TGTGCCAGCAGTTACTCGACAGGTCTCCAAGAGACCCAGTACTTC	CASSYSTGLQETQYF
TRBV6-5	.	.	TRBJ2-3	TGTGCCAGCAGTTACAACAGGGATACGCAGTATTTT	CASSYNRDTQYF
TRBV5-1	.	TRBD2	TRBJ2-3	TGCGCCAGCAGCTTGCAACCCGGGGGGAGGTTTTTT	CASSLQPGGRFF
TRBV7-9	.	TRBD2	TRBJ2-7	TGTGCCAGCGGATACGGGGGGATCGACGAGCAGTACTTC	CASGYGGIDEQYF
TRBV9	.	TRBD2	TRBJ2-7	TGTGCCAGCAGCGTAGGCGGGGGAACCTACGAGCAGTACTTC	CASSVGGGTYEQYF
TRBV18	.	.	TRBJ2-2	TGTGCCAGTTCACGATCGCAGGGTGAGGCCGGGGAGCTGTTTTTT	CASSRSQGEAGELFF
TRBV7-8	.	.	TRBJ1-5	TGTGCCAGCGCGTCGGTCAATCAGCCCCAGCATTTT	CASASVNQPQHF
TRBV18	few	.	TRBJ2-1	TGTGCCAGCTCACCCGTGGGCGCAGAGCAGTTCTTC	CASSPVGAEQFF
TRBV29-1	.	.	TRBJ2-7	TGCAGCGTTGAAGCCCGTGGGACACTGAGCTCCTACGAGCAGTACTTC	CSVEARGTLSSYEQYF
TRBV7-6	.	.	TRBJ2-2	TGTGCCAGCAGCTTAAACCCGAACACCGGGGAGCTGTTTTTT	CASSLNPNTGELFF
TRBV27	.	.	TRBJ2-1	TGTGCCAGCAGTTTAATATCCCCTAGCGAATACAATGAGCAGTTCTTC	CASSLISPSEYNEQFF
TRBV6-1	.	.	TRBJ1-3	TGTGCCAGCAGCGTTACCCCCGGGAATGGAAACACCATATATTTT	CASSVTPGNGNTIYF
TRBV27	.	TRBD2	TRBJ2-7	TGTGCCAGCAAGGCACTAGCGGAAGCCTACTACGAGCAGTACTTC	CASKALAEAYYEQYF
TRBV4-1	medium-sized	TRBD1	TRBJ1-2	TGCGCCAGCAGCCAAGAGGGGGGCCAGGGGGCTAACTATGGCTACACCTTC	CASSQEGGQGANYGYTF
TRBV4-1	.	.	TRBJ1-1	TGCGCCAGCAGCCAAGCGCTGCCCTCGGGAACTGAAGCTTTCTTT	CASSQALPSGTEAFF
TRBV9	.	.	TRBJ2-1	TGTGCCAGCAGCGTAGGAGTAACGGGAGCTCACAATGAGCAGTTCTTC	CASSVGVTGAHNEQFF
TRBV10-2	.	.	TRBJ2-1	TGCGCCAGCAGTGAACCGATGACTGGAGGATACAATGAGCAGTTCTTC	CASSEPMTGGYNEQFF